Included here is one TCR beta chain sequence, with context. Its target antigen remains unknown. Within one base of it there is no much larger clone, and no base qualities were kept. The ophthalmopathy patients had moderately to severely active disease, with a Clinical Activity Score of 3 or higher, a NOSPECS grade of 4 or higher, and a disease duration of less than 3 months. Patients were excluded if they had other autoimmune diseases, uncontrolled infections, pregnancy or lactation. Diagnosis was based on clinical symptoms, serum thyroxine, TRAb, thyroid ultrasound and orbital computed tomography. Using Ficoll-Paque density gradient centrifugation, PBMCs were isolated from approximately 11 ml of fresh peripheral blood. Trizol reagent was used to extract the total RNA, and its quality was then checked on an Agilent 2100 Bioanalyzer. For repertoire sequencing, TCR beta CDR3 regions were amplified from RNA transcripts. HTBI primers and the Qiagen OneStep RT-PCR kit were used in a first-round RT-PCR, which was followed by a second-round multiplex PCR, size selection and purification. Sequencing of the libraries was carried out on an Illumina HiSeq2000 in paired-end mode with 100 bp reads. Per the authors' processing: SOAPnuke was used for read processing, and reads with adapters, uncalled bases, a mean Phred below 15, or no exact constant-primer or identifier match were discarded. COPE v1.2.5 was used to merge the high-quality paired reads. Unique nucleotide sequences were defined as clonotypes and aligned to IMGT TRB V, D and J references using MiTCR v1.1. The analysis was limited to V-J combinations with a frequency above 0.0001, which together covered about 99% of the repertoires. For each V-J combination, a TCR clonal expansion and chaos score was defined as F50 clonal expansion divided by the chaos observed in the TCRdist matrix. Welch's t-statistics and random forest were used to reduce features to 13 V-J combinations, which were fed into a naive Bayes classifier. The Morisita-Horn index was used to measure how similar the thyroid and blood repertoires were. TCRdb applied fastp at Q25 and MiXCR to the public reads, then kept only in-frame beta chains. Identical CDR3 proteins give one entry, which carries the most common genes and DNA. TCRdb, rather than the study authors, made the V and J calls. The sample table shows about 220,000 distinct CDR3 sequences, and about 22% are seen once. The ten largest clones take up roughly 42% of the sample.

The entry originates in a study of Graves' ophthalmopathy and Graves' hyperthyroidism (dated by TCRdb to 2016 to 2019). Background on the whole study: Peripheral blood was collected before any treatment was given, at the time of initial diagnosis. In more than five hyperthyroidism patients, the T-cell repertoires found in thyroid tissue were compared with those found in blood. Following sample collection, hyperthyroidism patients were given methimazole at a starting dose of 30 mg daily, and ophthalmopathy patients were given high-dose intravenous methylprednisolone. The study used TCR beta repertoire signatures to distinguish Graves' ophthalmopathy from Graves' hyperthyroidism and to predict progression to ophthalmopathy. A discovery set of 95 to 100 patients (about 45 ophthalmopathy, about 58 stable hyperthyroidism) was enrolled to explore V-J signatures distinguishing ophthalmopathy from hyperthyroidism. In total, over 130 blood samples were TCR-sequenced: approximately 42 ophthalmopathy, 80 or so hyperthyroidism and some 17 hyperthyroidism-to-ophthalmopathy patients. An independent validation cohort was composed of about 20 hyperthyroidism patients and about 16 patients who later progressed from hyperthyroidism to ophthalmopathy. The 100 or so discovery patients were randomly split 7:3 into training and test sets.

Study-wide findings and limitations: In cross-validation, the 13-signature model distinguished ophthalmopathy from stable hyperthyroidism with less than 90% sensitivity and 81% to 82% specificity, while in the test set the corresponding values were roughly 80% and 75%. Sample size was not predetermined statistically, and investigators were not blinded to group allocation. Most expanded thyroid clonotypes with frequency above 0.001 were also detected in blood, suggesting blood repertoires may reflect the thyroid immune response. In validation, the model predicted ophthalmopathy progression with 55% to 71% sensitivity and roughly 72% specificity; some 13 predicted patients were CT-confirmed with GO in a median of 6.5 months.

Trimming costs V 6 bases and J 7 bases, and their ends lie 12 bases apart. From a lookup of the germline V gene, CDR1 and CDR2 are SNHLY and FYNNEI. Inclusive of the bounding cysteine and phenylalanine, the CDR3 is 12 residues long. Only the CDR3 DNA stays, 36 bases, in frame from base 1. The chain was built from TRBV2 and TRBJ1-2, with the D gene not confidently named. This clonotype was sampled from a woman in her forties or fifties with Graves' ophthalmopathy. Donor details come from another sample of the same person, matched by shared clones. Sequenced material: peripheral blood. The CDR3 protein is CASREFGSGYTF. The DNA sequence follows: TGTGCCAGCAGGGAGTTCGGCAGTGGCTACACCTTC. Reference TRBV2 and TRBJ1-2 proteins supply the regions before and after the CDR3; the full variable domain is: EPEVTQTPSHQVTQMGQEVILRCVPISNHLYFYWYRQILGQKVEFLVSFYNNEISEKSEIFDDQFSVERPDGSNFTLKIRSTKLEDSAMYFCASREFGSGYTFGSGTRLTVV.